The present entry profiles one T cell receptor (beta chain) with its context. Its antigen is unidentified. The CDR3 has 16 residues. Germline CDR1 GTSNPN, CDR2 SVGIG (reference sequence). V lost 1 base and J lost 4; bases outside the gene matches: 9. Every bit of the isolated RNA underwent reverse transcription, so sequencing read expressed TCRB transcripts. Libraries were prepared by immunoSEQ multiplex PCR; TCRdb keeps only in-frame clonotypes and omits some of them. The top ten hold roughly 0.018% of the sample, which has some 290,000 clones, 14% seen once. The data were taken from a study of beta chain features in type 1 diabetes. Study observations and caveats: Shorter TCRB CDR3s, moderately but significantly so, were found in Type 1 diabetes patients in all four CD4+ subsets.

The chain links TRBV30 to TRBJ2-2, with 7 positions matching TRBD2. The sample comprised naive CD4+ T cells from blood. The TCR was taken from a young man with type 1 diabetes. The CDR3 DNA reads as TGTGCCTGGAGTGGGTCAGCGGGGAGGGGCACCGGGGAGCTGTTTTTT. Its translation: CAWSGSAGRGTGELFF.